The clone carrying this T cell receptor (beta chain) came up many times. Its antigen remains unidentified. The CDR3 covers 15 residues. Germline values: CDR1 DFQATT, CDR2 SNEGSKA (reference sequence). The J segment lost 7 bases and the V segment lost 1 base, leaving 12 bases of the junction unmatched. This record belongs to a study of T-cell reconstitution after alpha-beta-depleted transplantation in children. Unique molecular identifiers were incorporated into the prepared TCRbeta library. TCRdb itself ran the PCR reads through MiXCR, one entry per CDR3 protein. The table lists about 500,000 distinct CDR3 sequences, approximately 10% of them singletons. General observations from the study: Counts and diversity of T cells one year after transplant came mostly from newly produced T cells. Two months or so post-transplant, alpha-beta T cells reportedly derived from several hundred expanded graft clones. Surviving thymic progenitors and recipient T cells were the source of high TCRbeta diversity at day 60 in some patients.

Material: PBMCs, mostly from graft donor cells, obtained 180 days after TCRalphabeta/CD19-depleted stem cell transplant. This sequence originates from a female patient aged 2-15 years who had a stem cell transplant for aplastic anemia, so the T cells may come from the graft donor. The chain uses TRBV20-1 and TRBJ2-7; 8 bases are a match to TRBD2. The CDR3 DNA is TGCAGTGCTAGAGCTCCCCCCGGGACTAGGGGGGAGCAGTACTTC. Protein product: CSARAPPGTRGEQYF.